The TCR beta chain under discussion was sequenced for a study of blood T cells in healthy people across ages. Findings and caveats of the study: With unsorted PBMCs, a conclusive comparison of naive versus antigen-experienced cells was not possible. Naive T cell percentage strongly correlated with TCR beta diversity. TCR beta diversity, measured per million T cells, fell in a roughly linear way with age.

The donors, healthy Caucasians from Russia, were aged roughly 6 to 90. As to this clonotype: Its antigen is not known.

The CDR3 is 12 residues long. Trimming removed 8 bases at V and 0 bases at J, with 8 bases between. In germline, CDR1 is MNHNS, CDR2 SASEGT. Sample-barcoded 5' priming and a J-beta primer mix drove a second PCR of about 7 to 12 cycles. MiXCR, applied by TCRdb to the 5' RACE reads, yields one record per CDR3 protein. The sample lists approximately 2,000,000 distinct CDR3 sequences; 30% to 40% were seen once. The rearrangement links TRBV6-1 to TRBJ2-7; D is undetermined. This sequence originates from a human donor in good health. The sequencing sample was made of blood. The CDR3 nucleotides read TGTGCCAGCGCCGTCTTCTCCTACGAGCAGTACTTC. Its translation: CASAVFSYEQYF.